The entry that follows covers one T cell receptor beta chain sequence. MiXCR, run by TCRdb on the RT-PCR reads, gives a single entry per CDR3 protein. Here the sample spans about 540,000 distinct CDR3 sequences, less than 25% being singletons. The sample comes from a study of response to subunit inactivated influenza vaccine. This CDR3 comprises 16 residues. Germline CDR1 is SGHTA and CDR2 is FQGTGA. After removal of 5 bases from V and 4 bases from J, the junction contained 8 bases not matched to a gene. The same sample was also used in a study of T cells expressing NK-cell markers. As reported in that work: For TCR beta, cDNA was produced by 5'RACE template switching with UMIs. Sorted CD3+CD56+NKG2C+, CD3+CD56+NKG2C- and CD3+CD56-NKG2C+ T cells supplied TCR beta repertoires. With respect to HCMV, most of the eight sequenced donors were seropositive, and one was seronegative. Roughly 1.0-7.0% of CD8+ T cells in about six donors belonged to dominant NKG2C+ clonotypes. It was still unclear whether expanded NKG2C+ T cell clones were HCMV specific.

Sequencing was performed on CD4+ T cells sorted from PBMCs, taken 12 days after vaccination. This chain uses TRBV7-3 with TRBJ2-3; 11 bases agree with TRBD1. The clonotype was recovered from a man between 50 and 59 years old who received an inactivated influenza vaccine. CDR3 sequence (DNA): TGTGCCAGCAGCCTCGGGGACAGGGGGTTGGCAGATACGCAGTATTTT. Encoded protein: CASSLGDRGLADTQYF.